The rows below give T cell receptor beta chains drawn from one sample of a study of blood T cells in healthy people across ages. MiXCR was run by TCRdb on the 5' RACE reads, yielding one entry per CDR3 protein. The data hold 700,000 to 900,000 distinct CDR3 sequences, with around 24% observed a single time. This same sample was also part of a study on T cells of mothers and their children.

Sequenced: blood. All receptors derive from a boy under 18 in good health. The CDR3 runs from the conserved cysteine through the conserved F or W. The D gene is left open where the match is weak. Size is stated for part of the rows, as once, few or many counts, or as a class when the clone is expanded.

size	D	V	J	CDR3	DNA
NA	NA	TRBV6-6	TRBJ2-7	CASSSSAGLEQYF	TGTGCCAGCAGCTCTTCCGCGGGGCTCGAGCAGTACTTC
NA	NA	TRBV3-1	TRBJ1-2	CASSQGWKKPDYGYTF	TGTGCCAGCAGCCAAGGGTGGAAAAAGCCCGACTATGGCTACACCTTC
NA	NA	TRBV7-2	TRBJ1-4	CASREGADEKLFF	TGTGCCAGCAGGGAGGGCGCGGATGAAAAACTGTTTTTT
few	TRBD1	TRBV7-8	TRBJ1-1	CASSARPRGQGNTEAFF	TGTGCCAGCAGCGCGCGCCCCCGCGGACAGGGGAACACTGAAGCTTTCTTT
NA	NA	TRBV5-1	TRBJ2-7	CASSLESALEQYF	TGCGCCAGCAGCTTGGAGTCAGCGCTCGAGCAGTACTTC
NA	NA	TRBV24-1	TRBJ2-5	CATSDPPRQATQETQYF	TGTGCCACCAGTGACCCACCCAGACAGGCAACCCAAGAGACCCAGTACTTC
NA	TRBD2	TRBV7-2	TRBJ2-7	CASSLVRGGTYEQYF	TGTGCCAGCAGCTTAGTTCGCGGGGGAACCTACGAGCAGTACTTC
NA	NA	TRBV5-1	TRBJ1-2	CASSLGGINYGYTF	TGCGCCAGCAGCTTAGGGGGTATTAACTATGGCTACACCTTC
NA	NA	TRBV5-6	TRBJ2-5	CASSTPRDGKTQYF	TGTGCCAGCAGCACACCGAGGGATGGAAAGACCCAGTACTTC
NA	TRBD2	TRBV7-6	TRBJ2-7	CASSSPLRARGSSYEQYF	TGTGCCAGCAGCTCCCCTCTCCGTGCGCGGGGGAGCTCCTACGAGCAGTACTTC
few	NA	TRBV30	TRBJ1-1	CACLTGNTEAFF	TGTGCCTGCTTGACAGGGAACACTGAAGCTTTCTTT
NA	TRBD2	TRBV18	TRBJ2-1	CASSVPGLAGAYNEQFF	TGTGCCAGCTCAGTCCCGGGACTAGCGGGGGCCTACAATGAGCAGTTCTTC
NA	NA	TRBV3-1	TRBJ2-2	CASSQAGTGELFF	TGTGCCAGCAGCCAAGCCGGGACCGGGGAGCTGTTTTTT
few	NA	TRBV9	TRBJ2-4	CASSVDGTFWDIQYF	TGTGCCAGCAGCGTAGATGGGACCTTCTGGGACATTCAGTACTTC
few	NA	TRBV3-1	TRBJ2-7	CASSQRAGREQYF	TGTGCCAGCAGCCAACGGGCAGGGCGCGAGCAGTACTTC
few	TRBD1	TRBV10-3	TRBJ1-2	CAISESGDSYGYTF	TGTGCCATCAGTGAGTCGGGGGACAGCTATGGCTACACCTTC
NA	NA	TRBV12-3/TRBV12-4	TRBJ1-6	CASSDQGYNSPLHF	TGTGCCAGCAGTGATCAGGGTTATAATTCACCCCTCCACTTT
many	NA	TRBV12-3/TRBV12-4	TRBJ1-5	CASSLQGSNQPQHF	TGTGCCAGCAGTCTACAGGGTAGCAATCAGCCCCAGCATTTT
NA	TRBD2	TRBV6-5	TRBJ2-4	CASSYRGGGIAKNIQYF	TGTGCCAGCAGTTACCGCGGCGGGGGGATAGCCAAAAACATTCAGTACTTC
few	NA	TRBV7-6	TRBJ2-7	CASSASGTMAYEQYF	TGTGCCAGCAGCGCATCCGGGACAATGGCCTACGAGCAGTACTTC
few	TRBD2	TRBV2	TRBJ2-5	CASSEYAGDQETQYF	TGTGCCAGCAGTGAATATGCGGGGGACCAAGAGACCCAGTACTTC
few	NA	TRBV20-1	TRBJ1-1	CSARAPNLGRAFF	TGCAGTGCTAGAGCCCCTAACCTCGGAAGAGCTTTCTTT
few	NA	TRBV12-3/TRBV12-4	TRBJ2-1	CASSFGAGEQFF	NA
NA	TRBD1	TRBV20-1	TRBJ1-3	CSASTQGAYTIYF	TGCAGTGCCTCCACCCAGGGGGCCTACACCATATATTTT
NA	TRBD2	TRBV27	TRBJ2-1	CASRYSGVFNEQFF	TGTGCCAGCAGATACAGCGGGGTCTTCAATGAGCAGTTCTTC
few	TRBD2	TRBV10-2	TRBJ2-5	CASCRLAGSGETQYF	TGCGCCAGCTGCCGACTAGCTGGGTCGGGGGAGACCCAGTACTTC
NA	NA	TRBV18	TRBJ2-5	CASSPIQGREETQYF	TGTGCCAGCTCACCAATCCAGGGCCGAGAGGAGACCCAGTACTTC
many	TRBD1	TRBV5-1	TRBJ1-2	CASSSGQGSYGYTF	TGCGCCAGCAGCTCGGGACAGGGAAGTTATGGCTACACCTTC
few	NA	TRBV11-2	TRBJ2-7	CASSLAGGVSYEQYF	TGTGCCAGCAGCCTCGCTGGAGGTGTCTCCTACGAGCAGTACTTC
few	NA	TRBV7-2	TRBJ2-3	CASSLRGDVEGRTQYF	TGTGCCAGCAGCTTGCGAGGGGACGTAGAGGGAAGAACGCAGTATTTT
NA	NA	TRBV20-1	TRBJ2-7	CSAQRPGVRDYEQYF	TGCAGTGCCCAGCGTCCGGGCGTACGAGACTACGAGCAGTACTTC
NA	NA	TRBV12-3/TRBV12-4	TRBJ2-7	CASSFSLTAGTYEQYF	TGTGCCAGCAGTTTCTCCCTGACGGCTGGGACCTACGAGCAGTACTTC
few	TRBD1	TRBV10-3	TRBJ2-5	CAINPGQGVKTQYF	TGTGCCATCAACCCGGGACAGGGAGTAAAGACCCAGTACTTC
NA	NA	TRBV12-3/TRBV12-4	TRBJ2-6	CAPKIAGANVPTF	TGTGCCCCCAAGATAGCTGGGGCCAACGTCCCGACTTTC
few	TRBD1	TRBV5-5	TRBJ2-6	CASTTLQGTGANVLTF	TGTGCCAGCACCACACTACAGGGGACTGGGGCCAACGTCCTGACTTTC
many	NA	TRBV6-5	TRBJ1-2	CASRPGRNYGYTF	TGTGCCAGCAGGCCGGGACGGAACTATGGCTACACCTTC
many	NA	TRBV2	TRBJ2-1	CASSERGNEQFF	TGTGCCAGCAGTGAAAGGGGCAATGAGCAGTTCTTC
NA	TRBD2	TRBV5-4	TRBJ2-7	CASSLGTSGIYEQYF	TGTGCCAGCAGCTTGGGGACTAGCGGGATCTACGAGCAGTACTTC
NA	NA	TRBV28	TRBJ2-7	CASSPPWGASGAGEQYF	TGTGCCAGCAGTCCTCCCTGGGGAGCGAGCGGCGCGGGGGAGCAGTACTTC
NA	TRBD2	TRBV19	TRBJ2-6	CASSILGLGGSGANVLTF	TGTGCCAGTAGTATCCTGGGACTAGGGGGCTCTGGGGCCAACGTCCTGACTTTC
NA	NA	TRBV5-6	TRBJ2-4	CASSPDGTKNIQYF	TGTGCCAGCAGCCCCGACGGTACCAAAAACATTCAGTACTTC
NA	NA	TRBV12-3/TRBV12-4	TRBJ1-1	CASSLRPRMDSNTEAFF	TGTGCCAGCAGTTTAAGACCCAGGATGGATTCGAACACTGAAGCTTTCTTT
few	NA	TRBV6-1	TRBJ2-1	CASGGPSKDEQFF	TGTGCCAGCGGAGGACCTTCTAAGGATGAGCAGTTCTTC
few	NA	TRBV24-1	TRBJ2-5	CATSVPGMTETQYF	TGTGCCACCAGTGTACCGGGGATGACAGAGACCCAGTACTTC
NA	NA	TRBV18	TRBJ1-2	CASSPVRVNYGYTF	TGTGCCAGCTCACCGGTCCGGGTTAACTATGGCTACACCTTC
NA	TRBD1	TRBV7-2	TRBJ2-1	CASSPRDRGSYNEQFF	TGTGCCAGCAGCCCCAGAGACAGGGGAAGTTACAATGAGCAGTTCTTC
NA	NA	TRBV6-1	TRBJ1-1	CASSLRDVPEAFF	TGTGCCAGCAGTCTACGGGACGTCCCTGAAGCTTTCTTT
NA	TRBD1	TRBV2	TRBJ2-7	CARQGSFPYEQYF	TGTGCCAGACAGGGGAGCTTTCCCTACGAGCAGTACTTC
NA	NA	TRBV29-1	TRBJ2-5	CSVELSGWIQETQYF	TGCAGCGTTGAATTGTCGGGGTGGATACAAGAGACCCAGTACTTC
few	TRBD1	TRBV28	TRBJ2-7	CATLGQSYEQYF	TGTGCCACTCTGGGACAGTCTTACGAGCAGTACTTC
NA	NA	TRBV5-1	TRBJ1-2	CASSGGTAEGYGYTF	TGCGCCAGCAGCGGTGGGACGGCGGAAGGCTATGGCTACACCTTC
NA	NA	TRBV5-1	TRBJ1-2	CASSLTPREGINYGYTF	TGCGCCAGCAGCTTGACCCCAAGGGAAGGAATTAACTATGGCTACACCTTC
NA	TRBD1	TRBV29-1	TRBJ2-7	CSVEDRTGIWVSYEQYF	TGCAGCGTTGAAGATCGGACAGGCATCTGGGTTTCCTACGAGCAGTACTTC
NA	TRBD2	TRBV7-3	TRBJ2-3	CASSYGSGGPTDTQYF	TGTGCCAGCAGCTACGGGAGCGGGGGGCCCACAGATACGCAGTATTTT
NA	NA	TRBV5-1	TRBJ2-6	CASKTGNSGANVLTF	TGCGCCAGCAAAACAGGGAACTCTGGGGCCAACGTCCTGACTTTC